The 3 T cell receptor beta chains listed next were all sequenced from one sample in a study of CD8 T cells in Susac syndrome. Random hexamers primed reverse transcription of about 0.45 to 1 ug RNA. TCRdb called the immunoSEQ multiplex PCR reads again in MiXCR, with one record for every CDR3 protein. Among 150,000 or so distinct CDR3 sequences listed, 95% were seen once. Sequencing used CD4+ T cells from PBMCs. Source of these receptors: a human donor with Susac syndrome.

The CDR3 loop is CSVDTGTPDYTF. Written as DNA, the CDR3 is TGCAGCGTTGATACCGGGACCCCGGACTACACCTTC. The gene calls are TRBV29-1 and TRBJ1-2; D perhaps matches TRBD1 (5 bases). The CDR3 extends over 12 amino acids. Trimming removed 3 bases from V and 10 bases from J, with 15 bases in between. Germline CDR1 and CDR2: SQVTM and ANQGSEA. The complete variable domain, with remaining parts taken from reference TRBV29-1 and TRBJ1-2, reads SAVISQKPSRDICQRGTSLTIQCQVDSQVTMMFWYRQQPGQSLTLIATANQGSEATYESGFVIDKFPISRPNLTFSTLTVSNMSPEDSSIYLCSVDTGTPDYTFGSGTRLTVV.

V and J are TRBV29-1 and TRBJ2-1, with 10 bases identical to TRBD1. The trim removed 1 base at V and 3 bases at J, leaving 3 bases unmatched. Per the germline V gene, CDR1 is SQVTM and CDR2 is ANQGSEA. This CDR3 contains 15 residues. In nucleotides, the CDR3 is TGCAGCGTTGAAGCGGGACAGGGGTTCTACAATGAGCAGTTCTTC. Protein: CSVEAGQGFYNEQFF.

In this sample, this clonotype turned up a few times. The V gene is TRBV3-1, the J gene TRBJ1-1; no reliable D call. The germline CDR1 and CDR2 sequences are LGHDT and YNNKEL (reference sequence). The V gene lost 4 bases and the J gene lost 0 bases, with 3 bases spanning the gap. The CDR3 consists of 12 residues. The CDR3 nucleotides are TGTGCCAGCAGCCTTTTGAACACTGAAGCTTTCTTT. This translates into CASSLLNTEAFF.